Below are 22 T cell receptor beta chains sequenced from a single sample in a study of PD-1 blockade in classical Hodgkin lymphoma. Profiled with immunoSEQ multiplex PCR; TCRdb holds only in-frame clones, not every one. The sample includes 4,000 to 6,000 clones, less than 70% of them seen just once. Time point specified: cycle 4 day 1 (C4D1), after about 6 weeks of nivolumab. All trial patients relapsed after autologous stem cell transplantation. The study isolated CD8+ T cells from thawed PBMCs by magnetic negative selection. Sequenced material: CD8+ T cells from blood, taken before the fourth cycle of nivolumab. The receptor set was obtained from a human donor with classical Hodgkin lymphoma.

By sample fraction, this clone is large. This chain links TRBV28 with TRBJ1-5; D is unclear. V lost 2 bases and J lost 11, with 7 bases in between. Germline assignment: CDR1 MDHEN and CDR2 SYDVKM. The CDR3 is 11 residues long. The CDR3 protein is CASSLRDTQHF. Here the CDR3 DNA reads TGTGCCAGCAGTTTACGGGATACCCAGCATTTT.

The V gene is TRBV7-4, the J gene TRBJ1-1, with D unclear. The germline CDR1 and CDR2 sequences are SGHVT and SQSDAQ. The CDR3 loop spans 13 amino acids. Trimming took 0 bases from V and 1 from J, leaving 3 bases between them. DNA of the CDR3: TGTGCCAGCAGCTTAGCACAGAACACTGAAGCTTTCTTT. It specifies CASSLAQNTEAFF.

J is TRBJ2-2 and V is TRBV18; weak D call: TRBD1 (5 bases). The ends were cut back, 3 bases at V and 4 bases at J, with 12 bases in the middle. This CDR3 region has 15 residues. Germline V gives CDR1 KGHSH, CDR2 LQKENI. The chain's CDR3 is CASSPLDDSTGELFF. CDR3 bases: TGTGCCAGCTCACCCTTAGACGACAGCACCGGGGAGCTGTTTTTT.

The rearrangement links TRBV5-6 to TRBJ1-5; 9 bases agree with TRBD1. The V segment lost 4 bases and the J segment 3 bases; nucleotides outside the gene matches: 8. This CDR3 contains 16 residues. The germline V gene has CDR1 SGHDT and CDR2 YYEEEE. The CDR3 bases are TGTGCCAGCAGCAAGACCGGGACAGGGCTCAATCAGCCCCAGCATTTT. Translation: CASSKTGTGLNQPQHF.

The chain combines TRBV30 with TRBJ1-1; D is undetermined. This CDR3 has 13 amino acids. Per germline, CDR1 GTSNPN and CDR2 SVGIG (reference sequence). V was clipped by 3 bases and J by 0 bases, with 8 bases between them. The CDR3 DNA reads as TGTGCCTGGAGAAAGTTGATGAACACTGAAGCTTTCTTT. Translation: CAWRKLMNTEAFF.

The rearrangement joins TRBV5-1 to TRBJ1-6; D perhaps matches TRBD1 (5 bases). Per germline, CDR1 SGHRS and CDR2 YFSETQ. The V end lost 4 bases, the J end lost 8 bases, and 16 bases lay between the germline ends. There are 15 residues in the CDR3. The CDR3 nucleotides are TGCGCCAGCAGCCCCAGTGTAGGGGTTGATTCACCCCTCCACTTT. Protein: CASSPSVGVDSPLHF.

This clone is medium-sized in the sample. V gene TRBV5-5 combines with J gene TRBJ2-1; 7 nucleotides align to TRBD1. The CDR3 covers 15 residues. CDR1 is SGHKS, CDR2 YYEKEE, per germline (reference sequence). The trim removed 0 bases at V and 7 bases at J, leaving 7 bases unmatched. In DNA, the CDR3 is TGTGCCAGCAGCTTGGCACAGGGGTTACGGAATGAGCAGTTCTTC. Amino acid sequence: CASSLAQGLRNEQFF.

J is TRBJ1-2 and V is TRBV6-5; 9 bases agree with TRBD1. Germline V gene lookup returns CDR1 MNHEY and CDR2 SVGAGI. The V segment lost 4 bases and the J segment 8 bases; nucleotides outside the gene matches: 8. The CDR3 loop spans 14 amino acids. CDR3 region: CASSSGQGAAGYTF. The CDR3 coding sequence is TGTGCCAGCAGTTCGGGACAGGGAGCAGCGGGCTACACCTTC.

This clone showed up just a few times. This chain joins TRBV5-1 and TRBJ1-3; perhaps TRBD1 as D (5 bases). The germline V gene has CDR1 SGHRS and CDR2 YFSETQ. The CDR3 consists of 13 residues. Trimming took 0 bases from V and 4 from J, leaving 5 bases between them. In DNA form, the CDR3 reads TGCGCCAGCAGCTTGGGACAGGGAAACACCATATATTTT. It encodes CASSLGQGNTIYF.

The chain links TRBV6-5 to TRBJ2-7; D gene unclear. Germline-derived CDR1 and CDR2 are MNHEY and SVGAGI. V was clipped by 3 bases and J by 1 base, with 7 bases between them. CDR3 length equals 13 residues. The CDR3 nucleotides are TGTGCCAGCAGTTATGGGTTGTCCTACGAGCAGTACTTC. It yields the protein CASSYGLSYEQYF.

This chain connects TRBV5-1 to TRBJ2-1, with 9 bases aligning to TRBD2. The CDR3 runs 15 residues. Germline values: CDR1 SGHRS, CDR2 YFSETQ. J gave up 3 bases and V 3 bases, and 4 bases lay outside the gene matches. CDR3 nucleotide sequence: TGCGCCAGCAGCTGGGCGGGAGGGTTCTACAATGAGCAGTTCTTC. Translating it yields CASSWAGGFYNEQFF.

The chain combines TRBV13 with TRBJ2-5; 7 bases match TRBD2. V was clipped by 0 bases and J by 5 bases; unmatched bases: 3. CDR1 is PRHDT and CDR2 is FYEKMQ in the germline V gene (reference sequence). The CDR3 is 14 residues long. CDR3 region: CASSLGRGVETQYF. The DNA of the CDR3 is TGTGCCAGCAGCTTAGGCCGGGGGGTCGAGACCCAGTACTTC. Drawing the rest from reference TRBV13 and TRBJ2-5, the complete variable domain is AAGVIQSPRHLIKEKRETATLKCYPIPRHDTVYWYQQGPGQDPQFLISFYEKMQSDKGSIPDRFSAQQFSDYHSELNMSSLELGDSALYFCASSLGRGVETQYFGPGTRLLVL.

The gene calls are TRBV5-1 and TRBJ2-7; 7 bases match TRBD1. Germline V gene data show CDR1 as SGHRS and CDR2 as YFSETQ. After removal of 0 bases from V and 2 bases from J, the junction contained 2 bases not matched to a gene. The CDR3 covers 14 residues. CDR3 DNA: TGCGCCAGCAGCTTGGTAGGGGGCGCCTACGAGCAGTACTTC. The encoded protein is CASSLVGGAYEQYF.

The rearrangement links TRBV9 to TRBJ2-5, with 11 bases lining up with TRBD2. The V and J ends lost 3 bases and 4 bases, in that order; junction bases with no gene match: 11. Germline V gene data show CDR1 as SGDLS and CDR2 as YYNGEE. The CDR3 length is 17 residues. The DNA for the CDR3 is TGTGCCAGCAGCGCGCTAGCGGGAGGTTTGGGGGGAGAGACCCAGTACTTC. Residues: CASSALAGGLGGETQYF. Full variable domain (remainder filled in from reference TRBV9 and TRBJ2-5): DSGVTQTPKHLITATGQRVTLRCSPRSGDLSVYWYQQSLDQGLQFLIQYYNGEERAKGNILERFSAQQFPDLHSELNLSSLELGDSALYFCASSALAGGLGGETQYFGPGTRLLVL.

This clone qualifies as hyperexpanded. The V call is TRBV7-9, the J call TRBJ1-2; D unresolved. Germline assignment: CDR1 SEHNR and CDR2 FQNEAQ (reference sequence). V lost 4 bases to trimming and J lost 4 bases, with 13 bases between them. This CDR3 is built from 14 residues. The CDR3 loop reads CASSSTPSSYGYTF. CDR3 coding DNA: TGTGCCAGCAGCTCAACCCCCAGTTCCTATGGCTACACCTTC. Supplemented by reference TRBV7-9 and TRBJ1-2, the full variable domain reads DTGVSQNPRHKITKRGQNVTFRCDPISEHNRLYWYRQTLGQGPEFLTYFQNEAQLEKSRLLSDRFSAERPKGSFSTLEIQRTEQGDSAMYLCASSSTPSSYGYTFGSGTRLTVV.

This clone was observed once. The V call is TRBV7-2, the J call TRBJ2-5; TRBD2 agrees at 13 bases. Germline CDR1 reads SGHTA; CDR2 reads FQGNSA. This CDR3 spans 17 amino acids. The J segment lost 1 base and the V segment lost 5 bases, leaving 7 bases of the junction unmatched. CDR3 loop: CASSPGTSGALQETQYF. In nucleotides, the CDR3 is TGTGCCAGCAGCCCCGGGACTAGCGGGGCCCTCCAAGAGACCCAGTACTTC.

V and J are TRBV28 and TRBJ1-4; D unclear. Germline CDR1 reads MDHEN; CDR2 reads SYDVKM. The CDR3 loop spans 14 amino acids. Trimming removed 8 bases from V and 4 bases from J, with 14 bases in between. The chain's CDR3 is CASRSPESNEKLFF. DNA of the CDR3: TGTGCCAGCCGATCTCCCGAGAGTAATGAAAAACTGTTTTTT.

As DNA, the CDR3 is TGTGCCAGCAGCTTAGGCGTGGGTAAAGAGACCCAGTACTTC. Translated, it gives CASSLGVGKETQYF. The chain couples TRBV13 to TRBJ2-5, with D hard to call. V was pared by 0 bases and J by 3 bases, with 8 bases between. CDR3 length equals 14 residues. CDR1 PRHDT and CDR2 FYEKMQ come from the germline V gene (reference sequence).

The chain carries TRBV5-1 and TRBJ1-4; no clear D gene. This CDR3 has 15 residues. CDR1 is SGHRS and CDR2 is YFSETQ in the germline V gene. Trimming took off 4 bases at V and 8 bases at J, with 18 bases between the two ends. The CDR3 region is CASSLPPVDWEKLFF. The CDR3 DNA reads TGCGCCAGCAGCCTACCCCCAGTGGATTGGGAAAAACTGTTTTTT.

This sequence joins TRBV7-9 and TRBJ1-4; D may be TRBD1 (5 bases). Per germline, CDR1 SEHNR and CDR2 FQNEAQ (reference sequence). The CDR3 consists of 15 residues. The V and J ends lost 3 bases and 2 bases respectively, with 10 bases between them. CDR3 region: CASSFPGGTNEKLFF. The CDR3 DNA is TGTGCCAGCAGCTTCCCTGGGGGGACTAATGAAAAACTGTTTTTT.

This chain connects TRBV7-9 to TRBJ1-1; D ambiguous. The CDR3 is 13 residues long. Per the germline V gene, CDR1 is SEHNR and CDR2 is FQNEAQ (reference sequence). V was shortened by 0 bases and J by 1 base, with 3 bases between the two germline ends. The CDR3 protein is CASSLAQNTEAFF. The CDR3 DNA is TGTGCCAGCAGCTTAGCACAGAACACTGAAGCTTTCTTT.

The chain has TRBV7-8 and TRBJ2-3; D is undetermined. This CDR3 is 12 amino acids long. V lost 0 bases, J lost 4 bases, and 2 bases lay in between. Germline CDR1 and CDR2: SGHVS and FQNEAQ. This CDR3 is CASSLAPDTQYF. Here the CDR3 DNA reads TGTGCCAGCAGCTTAGCCCCAGATACGCAGTATTTT. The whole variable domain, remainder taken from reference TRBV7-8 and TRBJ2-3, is GAGVSQSPRYKVAKRGQDVALRCDPISGHVSLFWYQQALGQGPEFLTYFQNEAQLDKSGLPSDRFFAERPEGSVSTLKIQRTQQEDSAVYLCASSLAPDTQYFGPGTRLTVL.